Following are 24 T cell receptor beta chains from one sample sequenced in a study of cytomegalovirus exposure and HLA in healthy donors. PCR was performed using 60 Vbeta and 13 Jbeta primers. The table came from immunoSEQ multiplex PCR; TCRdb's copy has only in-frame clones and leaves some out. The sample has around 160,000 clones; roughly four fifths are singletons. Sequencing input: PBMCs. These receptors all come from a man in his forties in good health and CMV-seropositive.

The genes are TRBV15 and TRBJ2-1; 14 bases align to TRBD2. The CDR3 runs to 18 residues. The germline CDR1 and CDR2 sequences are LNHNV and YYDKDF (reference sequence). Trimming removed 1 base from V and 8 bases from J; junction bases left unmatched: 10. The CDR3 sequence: CATSRGHQTSGRAYEQFF. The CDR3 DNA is TGTGCCACCAGCAGAGGCCATCAGACTAGCGGGAGGGCCTATGAGCAGTTCTTC.

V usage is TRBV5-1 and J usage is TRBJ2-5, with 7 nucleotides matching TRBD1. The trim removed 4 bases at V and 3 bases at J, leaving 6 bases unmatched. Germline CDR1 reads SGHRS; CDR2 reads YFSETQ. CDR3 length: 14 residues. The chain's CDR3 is CASSPHTGEETQYF. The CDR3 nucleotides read TGCGCCAGCAGCCCACATACAGGGGAAGAGACCCAGTACTTC.

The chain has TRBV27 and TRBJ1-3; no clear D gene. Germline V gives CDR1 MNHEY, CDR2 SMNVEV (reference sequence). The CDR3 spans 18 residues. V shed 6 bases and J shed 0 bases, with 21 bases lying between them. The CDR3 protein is CASSLSGPSGSSGNTIYF. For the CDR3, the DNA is TGTGCCAGCAGCCTGTCCGGACCTTCGGGAAGCTCTGGAAACACCATATATTTT.

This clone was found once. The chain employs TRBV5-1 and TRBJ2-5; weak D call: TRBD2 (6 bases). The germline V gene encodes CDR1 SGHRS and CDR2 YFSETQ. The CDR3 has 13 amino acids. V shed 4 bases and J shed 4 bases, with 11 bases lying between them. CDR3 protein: CASSPGVGETQYF. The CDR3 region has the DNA TGCGCCAGCAGCCCGGGGGTGGGAGAGACCCAGTACTTC.

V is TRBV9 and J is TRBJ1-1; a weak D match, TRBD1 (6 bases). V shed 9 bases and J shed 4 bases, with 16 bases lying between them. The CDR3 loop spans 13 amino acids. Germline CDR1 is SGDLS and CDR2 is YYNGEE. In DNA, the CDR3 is TGTGCCACGTCAAGGGGGTTGACCACTGAAGCTTTCTTT. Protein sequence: CATSRGLTTEAFF.

CDR3 region: CASRAENTIYF. CDR3 DNA: TGTGCCAGCAGAGCTGAGAACACCATATATTTT. The chain recombines TRBV25-1 with TRBJ1-3; D unresolved. V lost 6 bases, J lost 7 bases, and 7 bases lay in between. Germline loops: CDR1 MGHDK, CDR2 SYGVNS. The CDR3 has 11 amino acids. The variable domain in full, with the rest retrieved from reference TRBV25-1 and TRBJ1-3, is EADIYQTPRYLVIGTGKKITLECSQTMGHDKMYWYQQDPGMELHLIHYSYGVNSTEKGDLSSESTVSRIRTEHFPLTLESARPSHTSQYLCASRAENTIYFGEGSWLTVV.

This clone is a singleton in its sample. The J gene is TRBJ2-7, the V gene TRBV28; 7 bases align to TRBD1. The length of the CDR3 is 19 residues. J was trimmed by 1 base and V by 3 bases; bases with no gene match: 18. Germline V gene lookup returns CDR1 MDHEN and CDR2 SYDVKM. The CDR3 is CASSLSRIQPGQPSYEQYF. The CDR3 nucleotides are TGTGCCAGCAGTTTGTCCCGCATACAACCGGGACAGCCATCCTACGAGCAGTACTTC.

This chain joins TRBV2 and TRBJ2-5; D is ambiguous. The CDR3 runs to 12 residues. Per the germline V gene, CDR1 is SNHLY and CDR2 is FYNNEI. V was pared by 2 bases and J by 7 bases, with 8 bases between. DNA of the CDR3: TGTGCCAGCAGTGAAACAGTCGCGACCCAGTACTTC. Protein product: CASSETVATQYF.

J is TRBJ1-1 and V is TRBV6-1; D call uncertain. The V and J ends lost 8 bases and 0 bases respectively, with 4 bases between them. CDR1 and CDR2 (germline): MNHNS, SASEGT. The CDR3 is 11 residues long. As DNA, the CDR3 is TGTGCCAGCGAGATGAACACTGAAGCTTTCTTT. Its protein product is CASEMNTEAFF.

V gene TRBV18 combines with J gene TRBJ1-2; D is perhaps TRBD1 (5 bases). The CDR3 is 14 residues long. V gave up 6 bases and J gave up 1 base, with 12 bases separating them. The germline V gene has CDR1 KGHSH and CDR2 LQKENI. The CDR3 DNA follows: TGTGCCAGCTCCAGCCCAGGGCTTAACTATGGCTACACCTTC. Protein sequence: CASSSPGLNYGYTF.

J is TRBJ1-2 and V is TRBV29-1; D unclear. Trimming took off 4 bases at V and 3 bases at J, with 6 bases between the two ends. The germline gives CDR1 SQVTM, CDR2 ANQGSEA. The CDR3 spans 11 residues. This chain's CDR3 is CSVGSDYGYTF. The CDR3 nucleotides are TGCAGCGTTGGAAGCGACTATGGCTACACCTTC. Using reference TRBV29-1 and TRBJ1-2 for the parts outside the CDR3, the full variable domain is SAVISQKPSRDICQRGTSLTIQCQVDSQVTMMFWYRQQPGQSLTLIATANQGSEATYESGFVIDKFPISRPNLTFSTLTVSNMSPEDSSIYLCSVGSDYGYTFGSGTRLTVV.

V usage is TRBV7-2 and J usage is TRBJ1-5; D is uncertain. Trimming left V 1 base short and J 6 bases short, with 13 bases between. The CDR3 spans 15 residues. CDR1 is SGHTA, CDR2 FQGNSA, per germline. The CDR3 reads CASSLDFESFQPQHF. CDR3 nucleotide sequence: TGTGCCAGCAGCTTAGATTTTGAGAGTTTTCAGCCCCAGCATTTT.

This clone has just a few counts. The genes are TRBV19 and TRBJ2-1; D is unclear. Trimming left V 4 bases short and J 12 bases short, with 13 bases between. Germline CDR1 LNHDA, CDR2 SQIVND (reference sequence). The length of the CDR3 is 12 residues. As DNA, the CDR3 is TGTGCCAGTAGTACTTCTGACGAGGTGCAGTTCTTC. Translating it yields CASSTSDEVQFF.

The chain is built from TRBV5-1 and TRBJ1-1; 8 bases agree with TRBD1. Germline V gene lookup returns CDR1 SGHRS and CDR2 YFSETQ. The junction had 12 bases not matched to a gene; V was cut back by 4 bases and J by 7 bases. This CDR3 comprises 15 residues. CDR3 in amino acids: CASSTRQGNYGEAFF. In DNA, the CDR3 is TGCGCCAGCAGCACACGACAGGGGAATTATGGTGAAGCTTTCTTT.

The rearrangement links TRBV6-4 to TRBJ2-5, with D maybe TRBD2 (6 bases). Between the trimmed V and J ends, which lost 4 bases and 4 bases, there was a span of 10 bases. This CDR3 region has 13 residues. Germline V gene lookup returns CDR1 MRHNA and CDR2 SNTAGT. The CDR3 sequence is CASSVGAGETQYF. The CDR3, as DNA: TGTGCCAGCAGTGTCGGAGCGGGAGAGACCCAGTACTTC.

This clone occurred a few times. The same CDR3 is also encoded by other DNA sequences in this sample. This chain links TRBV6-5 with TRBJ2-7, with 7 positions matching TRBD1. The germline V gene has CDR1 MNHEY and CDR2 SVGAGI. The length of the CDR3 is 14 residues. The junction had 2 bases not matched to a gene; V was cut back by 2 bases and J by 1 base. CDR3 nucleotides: TGTGCCAGCAGTTACCGGGACAGATCCTACGAGCAGTACTTC. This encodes CASSYRDRSYEQYF.

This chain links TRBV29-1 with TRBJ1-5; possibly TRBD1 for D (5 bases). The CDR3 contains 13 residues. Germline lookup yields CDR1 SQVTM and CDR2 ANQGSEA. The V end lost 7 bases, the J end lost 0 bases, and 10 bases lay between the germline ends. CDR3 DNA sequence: TGCAGCGCCGCGGGGGGTAGCAATCAGCCCCAGCATTTT. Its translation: CSAAGGSNQPQHF.

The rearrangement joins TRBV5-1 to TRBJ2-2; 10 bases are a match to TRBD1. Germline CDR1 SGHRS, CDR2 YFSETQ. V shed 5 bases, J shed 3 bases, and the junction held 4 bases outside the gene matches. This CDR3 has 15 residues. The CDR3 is CASRPGTGDTGELFF. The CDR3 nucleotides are TGCGCCAGCAGACCCGGGACAGGGGACACCGGGGAGCTGTTTTTT. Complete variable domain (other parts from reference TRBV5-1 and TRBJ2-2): KAGVTQTPRYLIKTRGQQVTLSCSPISGHRSVSWYQQTPGQGLQFLFEYFSETQRNKGNFPGRFSGRQFSNSRSEMNVSTLELGDSALYLCASRPGTGDTGELFFGEGSRLTVL.

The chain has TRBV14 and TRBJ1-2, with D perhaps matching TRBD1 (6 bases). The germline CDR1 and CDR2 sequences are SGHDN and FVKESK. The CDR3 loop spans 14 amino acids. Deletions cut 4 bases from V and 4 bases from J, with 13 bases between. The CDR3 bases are TGTGCCAGCAGCCTAGATCAGGGGACCTATGGCTACACCTTC. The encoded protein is CASSLDQGTYGYTF.

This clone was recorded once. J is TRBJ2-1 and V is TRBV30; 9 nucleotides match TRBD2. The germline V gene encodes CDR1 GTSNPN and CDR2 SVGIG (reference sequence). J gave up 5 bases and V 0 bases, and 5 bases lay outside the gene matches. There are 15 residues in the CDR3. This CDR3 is CAWSVYAGGNNEQFF. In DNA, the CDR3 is TGTGCCTGGAGTGTATACGCGGGAGGGAACAATGAGCAGTTCTTC.

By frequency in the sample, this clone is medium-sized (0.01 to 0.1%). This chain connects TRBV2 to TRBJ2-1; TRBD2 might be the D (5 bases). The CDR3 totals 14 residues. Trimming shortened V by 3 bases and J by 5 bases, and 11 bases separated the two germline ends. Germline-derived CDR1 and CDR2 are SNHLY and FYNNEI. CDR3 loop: CASSDEGRDNEQFF. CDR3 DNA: TGTGCCAGCAGTGACGAGGGCCGAGACAATGAGCAGTTCTTC.

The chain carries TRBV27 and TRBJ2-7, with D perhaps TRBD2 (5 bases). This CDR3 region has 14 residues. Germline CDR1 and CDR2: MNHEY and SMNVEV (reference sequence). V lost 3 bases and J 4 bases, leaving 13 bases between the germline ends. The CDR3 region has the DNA TGTGCCAGCAGTTTTAGTGGGAGAGGGTACGAGCAGTACTTC. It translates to CASSFSGRGYEQYF.

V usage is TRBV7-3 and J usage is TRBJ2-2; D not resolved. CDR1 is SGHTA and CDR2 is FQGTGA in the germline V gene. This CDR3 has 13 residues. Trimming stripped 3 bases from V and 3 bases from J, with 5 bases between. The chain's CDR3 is CASSFSDTGELFF. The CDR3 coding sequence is TGTGCCAGCAGCTTTTCGGACACCGGGGAGCTGTTTTTT. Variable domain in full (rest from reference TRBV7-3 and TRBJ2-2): GAGVSQTPSNKVTEKGKYVELRCDPISGHTALYWYRQSLGQGPEFLIYFQGTGAADDSGLPNDRFFAVRPEGSVSTLKIQRTERGDSAVYLCASSFSDTGELFFGEGSRLTVL.

The CDR3 coding sequence is TGTGCCAGCAGCTTGGGTGGCGGTGATGAAAAACTGTTTTTT. Its translation: CASSLGGGDEKLFF. The chain is built from TRBV5-4 and TRBJ1-4, with unresolved D. CDR3 size: 14 residues. V lost 0 bases and J 6 bases, leaving 9 bases between the germline ends. Per germline, CDR1 SGHNT and CDR2 YYREEE (reference sequence).